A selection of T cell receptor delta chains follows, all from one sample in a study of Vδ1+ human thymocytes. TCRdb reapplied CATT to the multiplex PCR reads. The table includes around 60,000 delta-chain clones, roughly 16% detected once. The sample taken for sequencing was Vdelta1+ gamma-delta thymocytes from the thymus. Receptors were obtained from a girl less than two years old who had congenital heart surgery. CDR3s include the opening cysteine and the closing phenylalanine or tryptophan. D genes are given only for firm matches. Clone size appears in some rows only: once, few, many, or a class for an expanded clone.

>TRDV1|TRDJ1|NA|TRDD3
CALGELGDTWYTDKLIF
TGTGCTCTTGGGGAACTGGGGGATACCTGGTACACCGATAAACTCATCTTT
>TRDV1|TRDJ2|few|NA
CAFNLGGMTAQLFF
TGTGCCTTCAATCTAGGGGGAATGACAGCACAACTCTTCTTT
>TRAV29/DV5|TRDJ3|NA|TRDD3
CAASTFLRGWGILSSWDTRQMFF
TGTGCAGCAAGCACATTCCTACGTGGGTGGGGGATACTGAGCTCCTGGGACACCCGACAGATGTTTTTC
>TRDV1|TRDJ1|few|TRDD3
CALGNRLRPGDTGDKLIF
TGTGCTCTTGGGAATCGTCTACGTCCGGGGGATACGGGCGATAAACTCATCTTT
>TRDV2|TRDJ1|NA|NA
CACDTAEYTDKLIF
TGTGCCTGTGACACCGCGGAGTACACCGATAAACTCATCTTT
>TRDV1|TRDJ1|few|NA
CALGEPDPADKLIF
TGTGCTCTTGGGGAGCCCGATCCGGCGGATAAACTCATCTTT
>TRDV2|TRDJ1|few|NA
CACGRSGVLHRTLLKLIF
TGTGCCTGTGGAAGGAGCGGGGTTCTACATAGGACCCTTCTAAAACTCATCTTT
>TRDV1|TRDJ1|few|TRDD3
CALGESRLPQTGGRYTDKLIF
TGTGCTCTTGGGGAAAGTAGGTTGCCCCAGACTGGGGGACGGTACACCGATAAACTCATCTTT
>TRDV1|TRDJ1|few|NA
CALGEQRLCWVGKLIF
TGTGCTCTTGGGGAACAACGCCTTTGCTGGGTTGGGAAACTCATCTTT
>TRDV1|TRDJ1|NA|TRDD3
CALGELNWGIRCGTDKLIF
TGTGCTCTTGGGGAACTGAACTGGGGGATACGTTGCGGTACCGATAAACTCATCTTT
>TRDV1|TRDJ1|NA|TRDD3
CALGELVFGTGGYGYTDKLIF
TGTGCTCTTGGGGAACTAGTATTCGGGACTGGGGGATACGGTTACACCGATAAACTCATCTTT
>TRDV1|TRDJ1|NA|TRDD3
CALGEKGGILGTDKLIF
TGTGCTCTTGGGGAAAAGGGGGGGATATTGGGCACCGATAAACTCATCTTT
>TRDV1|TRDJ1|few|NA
CALGELLPTFGDTHTDKLIF
TGTGCTCTTGGGGAACTTCTTCCTACATTCGGGGATACGCACACCGATAAACTCATCTTT
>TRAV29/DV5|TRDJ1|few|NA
CAALRSPTLLGGLKLIF
TGTGCAGCCCTACGGAGTCCTACCCTGCTGGGGGGTCTAAAACTCATCTTT
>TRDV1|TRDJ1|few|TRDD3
CALVGPLGGYWDTDKLIF
TGTGCTCTTGTCGGCCCCCTGGGGGGATACTGGGATACCGATAAACTCATCTTT
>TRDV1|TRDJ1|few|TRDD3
CALGLAFLSWGILVDNIPHKLIF
TGTGCTCTTGGGTTGGCCTTCCTCTCTTGGGGGATACTTGTTGATAACATTCCACATAAACTCATCTTT
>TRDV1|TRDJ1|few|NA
CALGELCPTAYERDTDKLIF
TGTGCTCTTGGGGAACTTTGTCCTACGGCCTACGAAAGAGACACCGATAAACTCATCTTC
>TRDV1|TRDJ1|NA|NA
CALGGPSAADTDKLIF
TGTGCTCTTGGGGGCCCTTCGGCTGCCGACACCGATAAACTCATCTTT
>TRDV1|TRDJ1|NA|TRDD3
CALGELEGVVLGVYTDKLIF
TGTGCTCTTGGGGAACTCGAAGGTGTGGTACTGGGGGTGTACACCGATAAACTCATCTTT
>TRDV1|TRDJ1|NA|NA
CALGARQGVDTDKLIF
TGTGCTCTTGGGGCCCGTCAAGGGGTCGACACCGATAAACTCATCTTT
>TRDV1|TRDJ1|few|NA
CALGEEWGGTMCTDKLIF
TGTGCTCTTGGGGAAGAATGGGGTGGTACGATGTGCACCGATAAACTCATCTTT
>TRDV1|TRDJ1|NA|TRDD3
CALGERLIGVGDCSDKLIF
TGTGCTCTTGGGGAACGGCTAATCGGGGTGGGGGATTGTTCCGATAAACTCATCTTT
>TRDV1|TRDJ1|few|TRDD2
CALGAPFSSYVACEYTDKLIF
TGTGCTCTTGGGGCCCCTTTCTCTTCCTACGTTGCCTGTGAGTACACCGATAAACTCATCTTT
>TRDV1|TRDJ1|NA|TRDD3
CALGGPREGDGDWGKLIF
TGTGCTCTTGGGGGCCCTCGCGAGGGGGATGGTGATTGGGGTAAACTCATCTTT
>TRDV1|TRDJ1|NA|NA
CALGFPFRGSTDKLIF
TGTGCTCTTGGGTTCCCATTCCGGGGATCAACCGATAAACTCATCTTT
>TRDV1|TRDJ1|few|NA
CALGERVPLLGKYADKLIF
TGTGCTCTTGGGGAACGGGTCCCTTTACTGGGGAAATACGCCGATAAACTCATCTTT
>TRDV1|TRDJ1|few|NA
CALGENSLFVEGTYTDKLIF
TGTGCTCTTGGGGAAAATAGCCTTTTTGTGGAGGGGACGTACACCGATAAACTCATCTTT
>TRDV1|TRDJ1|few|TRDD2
CALGELKKTFLPFTGEKEYTDKLIF
TGTGCTCTTGGGGAACTAAAGAAAACCTTCCTACCGTTTACTGGGGAGAAGGAGTACACCGACAAACTCATCTTT
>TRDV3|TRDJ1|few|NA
CAPRRVRTHTDKLIF
TGTGCGCCCCGACGAGTACGGACCCACACCGATAAACTCATCTTT
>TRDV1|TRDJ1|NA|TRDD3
CALGEKCGWLPSIPGGYFTDKLIF
TGTGCTCTTGGGGAAAAATGCGGTTGGCTTCCTAGTATACCTGGGGGATACTTCACCGATAAACTCATCTTT
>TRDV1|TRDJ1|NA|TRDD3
CALGEGSPSPGWGIGTNTDKLIF
TGTGCTCTTGGGGAAGGGTCCCCTTCCCCTGGCTGGGGGATAGGGACAAACACCGATAAACTCATCTTT
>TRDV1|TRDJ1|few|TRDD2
CALGELTFLRVGDYTDKLIF
TGTGCTCTTGGGGAACTCACCTTCCTACGGGTGGGGGACTACACCGATAAACTCATCTTT
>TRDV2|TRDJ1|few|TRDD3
CACDGGTGGSKLIF
TGTGCCTGTGACGGGGGGACTGGGGGATCTAAACTCATCTTT
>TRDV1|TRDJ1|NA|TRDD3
CALGRGATTGDTRTHDSYTDKLIF
TGTGCTCTTGGTAGGGGGGCTACTACGGGGGATACGCGGACCCACGACTCGTACACCGATAAACTCATCTTT
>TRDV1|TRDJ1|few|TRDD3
CALGERETLGDTRDTDKLIF
TGTGCTCTTGGGGAACGAGAAACGCTGGGGGATACGCGGGACACCGATAAACTCATCTTT
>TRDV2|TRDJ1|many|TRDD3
CACDTFTGGYAGGSTDKLIF
TGTGCCTGTGACACGTTTACTGGGGGATACGCGGGAGGGTCCACCGATAAACTCATCTTT
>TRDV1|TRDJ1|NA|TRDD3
CALGEPSSRGYPLHTDKLIF
TGTGCTCTTGGGGAACCGTCTAGTAGGGGATACCCACTACACACCGATAAACTCATCTTT
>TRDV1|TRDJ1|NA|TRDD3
CALGDFPTRTGGPDKLIF
TGTGCTCTTGGGGATTTCCCTACCCGAACTGGGGGTCCCGATAAACTCATCTTT
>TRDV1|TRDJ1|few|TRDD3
CALGEGWTFSGGYGKGDTDKLIF
TGTGCTCTTGGGGAAGGTTGGACCTTTTCTGGGGGATACGGGAAGGGGGACACCGATAAACTCATCTTT
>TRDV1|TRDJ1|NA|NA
CALGELTQFLPYWGGDKLIF
TGTGCTCTTGGGGAACTGACGCAATTCCTTCCATACTGGGGAGGGGATAAACTCATCTTT
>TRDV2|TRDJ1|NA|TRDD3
CACDTPVLGVRDTDKLIF
TGTGCCTGTGACACTCCGGTACTGGGGGTCAGGGACACCGATAAGCTCATCTTT
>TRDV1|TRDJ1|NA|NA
CALGEILRAWGTEVGTDKLIF
TGTGCTCTTGGGGAAATCCTTCGGGCCTGGGGTACTGAGGTGGGGACCGATAAACTCATCTTT
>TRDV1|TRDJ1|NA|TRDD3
CALGEPGLGDTQLIF
TGTGCTCTTGGGGAACCGGGGCTGGGGGATACTCAACTCATCTTT
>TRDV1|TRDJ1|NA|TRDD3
CALGPPWKGPPSYWGIRVATDKLIF
TGTGCTCTTGGGCCCCCCTGGAAGGGGCCTCCCTCGTACTGGGGGATACGCGTTGCGACCGATAAACTCATCTTT
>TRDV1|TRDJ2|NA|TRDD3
CALGTPSGIPEGTAQLFF
TGTGCTCTTGGGACCCCGAGTGGGATACCGGAGGGTACAGCACAACTCTTCTTT
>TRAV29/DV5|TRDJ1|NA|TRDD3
CAASAEDWGSPSPNTDKLIF
TGTGCCGCAAGCGCCGAGGACTGGGGGTCCCCTTCACCTAACACCGATAAACTCATCTTT
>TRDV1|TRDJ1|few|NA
CALGKGLVAWWERSKITDKLIF
TGTGCTCTTGGAAAAGGACTCGTCGCCTGGTGGGAGAGGTCTAAAATCACCGATAAACTCATCTTT
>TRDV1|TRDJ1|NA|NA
CALGELVPPPDVTVYTDKLIF
TGTGCTCTTGGGGAACTAGTCCCCCCCCCCGATGTTACGGTGTACACCGATAAACTCATCTTT
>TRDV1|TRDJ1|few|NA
CALGERTFLGGSNTDKLIF
TGTGCTCTTGGGGAACGTACCTTCCTTGGGGGATCCAACACCGATAAACTCATCTTT
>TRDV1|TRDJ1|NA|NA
CALGGARGADKLIF
TGTGCTCTTGGGGGAGCAAGGGGTGCCGATAAACTCATCTTT
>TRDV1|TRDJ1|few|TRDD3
CALGGGFLHVSLGDTPPYTDKLIF
TGTGCTCTTGGGGGGGGTTTCCTACACGTCTCACTGGGGGATACCCCACCGTACACCGATAAACTCATCTTT